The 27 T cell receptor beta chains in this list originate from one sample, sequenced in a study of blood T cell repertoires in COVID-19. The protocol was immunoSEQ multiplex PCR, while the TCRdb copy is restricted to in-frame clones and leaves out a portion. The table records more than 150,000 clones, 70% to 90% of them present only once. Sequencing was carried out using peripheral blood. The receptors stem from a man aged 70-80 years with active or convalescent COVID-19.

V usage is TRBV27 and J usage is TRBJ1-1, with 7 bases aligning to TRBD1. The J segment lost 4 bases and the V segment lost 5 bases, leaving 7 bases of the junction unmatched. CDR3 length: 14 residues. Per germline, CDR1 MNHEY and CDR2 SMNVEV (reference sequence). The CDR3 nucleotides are TGTGCCAGCAGTGTAAACAGGGGAATCACTGAAGCTTTCTTT. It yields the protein CASSVNRGITEAFF.

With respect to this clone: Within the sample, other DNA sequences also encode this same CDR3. For the CDR3, the DNA is TGTGCCTGGAGTGTACTCGGCGGTCAGCCCCAGCATTTT. It yields the protein CAWSVLGGQPQHF. The chain uses TRBV30 and TRBJ1-5; no firm D call. Trimming shortened V by 0 bases and J by 6 bases, and 9 bases separated the two germline ends. CDR1 is GTSNPN and CDR2 is SVGIG in the germline V gene (reference sequence). The CDR3 is made up of 13 amino acids. Combining the CDR3 with reference TRBV30 and TRBJ1-5 gives the whole variable domain SQTIHQWPATLVQPVGSPLSLECTVEGTSNPNLYWYRQAAGRGLQLLFYSVGIGQISSEVPQNLSASRPQDRQFILSSKKLLLSDSGFYLCAWSVLGGQPQHFGDGTRLSIL.

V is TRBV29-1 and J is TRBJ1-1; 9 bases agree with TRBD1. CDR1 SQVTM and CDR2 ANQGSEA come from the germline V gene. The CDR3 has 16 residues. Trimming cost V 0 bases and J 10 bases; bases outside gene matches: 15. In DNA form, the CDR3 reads TGCAGCGTTGAAGATCCAGGGGGGACAGGGAGGGTGGCAGCTTTCTTT. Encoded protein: CSVEDPGGTGRVAAFF.

The CDR3 sequence is CASSRSPWHEKLFF. CDR3 DNA: TGTGCCAGTAGTAGATCGCCATGGCATGAAAAACTGTTTTTT. The chain links TRBV19 to TRBJ1-4; the D is unclear. V lost 4 bases, J lost 6 bases, and 12 bases lay in between. The germline CDR1 and CDR2 sequences are LNHDA and SQIVND (reference sequence). The CDR3 extends over 14 amino acids.

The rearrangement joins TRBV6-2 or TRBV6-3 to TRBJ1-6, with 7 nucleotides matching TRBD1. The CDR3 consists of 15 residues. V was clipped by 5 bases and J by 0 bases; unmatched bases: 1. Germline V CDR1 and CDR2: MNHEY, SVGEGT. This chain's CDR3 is CASSRDSSYNSPLHF. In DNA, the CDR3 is TGTGCCAGCAGTCGGGACAGCTCCTATAATTCACCCCTCCACTTT.

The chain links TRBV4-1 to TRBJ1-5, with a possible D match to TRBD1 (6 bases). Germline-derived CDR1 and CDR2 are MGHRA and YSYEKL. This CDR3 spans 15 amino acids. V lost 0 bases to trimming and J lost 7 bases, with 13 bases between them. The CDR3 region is CASSQDLIRGQPQHF. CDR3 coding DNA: TGCGCCAGCAGCCAAGATCTAATAAGGGGGCAGCCCCAGCATTTT.

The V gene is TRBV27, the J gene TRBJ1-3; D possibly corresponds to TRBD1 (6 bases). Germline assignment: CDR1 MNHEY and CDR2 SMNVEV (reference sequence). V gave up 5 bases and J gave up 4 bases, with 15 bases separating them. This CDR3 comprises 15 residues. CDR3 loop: CASSAREGGGNTIYF. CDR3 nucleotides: TGTGCCAGCAGTGCCCGGGAGGGGGGAGGAAACACCATATATTTT.

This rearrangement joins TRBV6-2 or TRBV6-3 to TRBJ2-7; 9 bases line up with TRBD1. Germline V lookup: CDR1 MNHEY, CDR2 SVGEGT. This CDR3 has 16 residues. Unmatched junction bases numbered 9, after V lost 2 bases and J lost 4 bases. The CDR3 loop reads CASSYSPGTGKYEQYF. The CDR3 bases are TGTGCCAGCAGTTACAGCCCCGGGACAGGGAAATACGAGCAGTACTTC.

In DNA, the CDR3 is TGTGCCAGCAGTCCTGCCGGGACTTTGAACACTGAAGCTTTCTTT. As protein: CASSPAGTLNTEAFF. This chain connects TRBV28 to TRBJ1-1; maybe TRBD1 (5 bases). V lost 5 bases to trimming and J lost 0 bases, with 13 bases between them. CDR3 size: 15 residues. Germline CDR1 is MDHEN and CDR2 is SYDVKM.

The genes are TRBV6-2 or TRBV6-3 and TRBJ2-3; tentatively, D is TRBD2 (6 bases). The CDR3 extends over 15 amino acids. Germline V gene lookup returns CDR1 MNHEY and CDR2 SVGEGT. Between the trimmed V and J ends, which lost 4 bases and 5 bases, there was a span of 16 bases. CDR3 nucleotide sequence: TGTGCCAGCAGTTCCCTGGGACTTTCGGGAGATACGCAGTATTTT. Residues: CASSSLGLSGDTQYF.

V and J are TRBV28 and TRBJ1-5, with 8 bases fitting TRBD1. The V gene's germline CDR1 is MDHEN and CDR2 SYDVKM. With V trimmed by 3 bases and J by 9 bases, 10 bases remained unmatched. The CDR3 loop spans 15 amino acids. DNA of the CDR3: TGTGCCAGCAGTTTGCGGGACAGGCACTCCTCGCCCCAGCATTTT. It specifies CASSLRDRHSSPQHF. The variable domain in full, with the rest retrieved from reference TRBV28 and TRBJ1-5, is DVKVTQSSRYLVKRTGEKVFLECVQDMDHENMFWYRQDPGLGLRLIYFSYDVKMKEKGDIPEGYSVSREKKERFSLILESASTNQTSMYLCASSLRDRHSSPQHFGDGTRLSIL.

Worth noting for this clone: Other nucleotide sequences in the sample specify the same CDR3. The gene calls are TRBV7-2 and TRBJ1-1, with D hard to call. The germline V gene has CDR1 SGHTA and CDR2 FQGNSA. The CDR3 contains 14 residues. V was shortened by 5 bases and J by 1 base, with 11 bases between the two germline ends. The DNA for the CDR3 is TGTGCCAGCAGCCCGGGAACAGCGAACACTGAAGCTTTCTTT. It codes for CASSPGTANTEAFF.

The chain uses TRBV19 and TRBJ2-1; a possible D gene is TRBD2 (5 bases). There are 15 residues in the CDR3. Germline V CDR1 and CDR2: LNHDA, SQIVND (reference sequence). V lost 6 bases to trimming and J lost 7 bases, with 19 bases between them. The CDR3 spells CASSRRSGTGNEQFF. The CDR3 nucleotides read TGTGCCAGTAGCCGGAGGAGCGGAACTGGGAATGAGCAGTTCTTC.

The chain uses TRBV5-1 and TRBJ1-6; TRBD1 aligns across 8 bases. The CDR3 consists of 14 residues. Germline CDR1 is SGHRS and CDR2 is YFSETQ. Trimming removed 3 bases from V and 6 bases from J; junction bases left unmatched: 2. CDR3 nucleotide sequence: TGCGCCAGCAGCTCGGGACAGGTTAATTCACCCCTCCACTTT. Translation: CASSSGQVNSPLHF.

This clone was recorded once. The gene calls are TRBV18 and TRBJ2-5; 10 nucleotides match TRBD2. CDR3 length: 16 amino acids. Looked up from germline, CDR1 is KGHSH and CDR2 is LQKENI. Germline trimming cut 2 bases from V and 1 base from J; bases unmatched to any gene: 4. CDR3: CASSPALAGAQETQYF. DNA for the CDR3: TGTGCCAGCTCACCAGCCCTAGCGGGGGCCCAAGAGACCCAGTACTTC.

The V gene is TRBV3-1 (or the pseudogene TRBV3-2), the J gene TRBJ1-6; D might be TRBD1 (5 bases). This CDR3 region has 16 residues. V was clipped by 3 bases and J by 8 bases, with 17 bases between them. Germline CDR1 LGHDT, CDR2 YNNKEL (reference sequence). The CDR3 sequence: CASSQNPRQRHSPLHF. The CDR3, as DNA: TGTGCCAGCAGCCAGAATCCTAGACAGCGACATTCACCCCTCCACTTT.

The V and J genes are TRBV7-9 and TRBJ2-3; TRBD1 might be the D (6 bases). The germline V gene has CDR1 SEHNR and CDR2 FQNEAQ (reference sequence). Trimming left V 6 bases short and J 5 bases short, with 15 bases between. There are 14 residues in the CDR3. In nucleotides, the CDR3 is TGTGCCAGCAGACCGCCCACAGGGATAGATACGCAGTATTTT. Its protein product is CASRPPTGIDTQYF.

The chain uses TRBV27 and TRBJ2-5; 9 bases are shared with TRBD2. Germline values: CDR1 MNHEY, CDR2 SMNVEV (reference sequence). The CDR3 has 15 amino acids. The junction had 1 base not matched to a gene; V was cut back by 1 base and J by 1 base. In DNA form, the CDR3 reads TGTGCCAGCAGTTTATTGGGACTAGCCCAAGAGACCCAGTACTTC. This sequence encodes CASSLLGLAQETQYF.

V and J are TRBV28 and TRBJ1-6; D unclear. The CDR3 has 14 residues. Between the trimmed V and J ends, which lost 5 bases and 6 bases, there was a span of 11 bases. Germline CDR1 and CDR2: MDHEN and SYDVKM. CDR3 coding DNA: TGTGCCAGCAGTATATTCGGTGGTAATTCACCCCTCCACTTT. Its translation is CASSIFGGNSPLHF.

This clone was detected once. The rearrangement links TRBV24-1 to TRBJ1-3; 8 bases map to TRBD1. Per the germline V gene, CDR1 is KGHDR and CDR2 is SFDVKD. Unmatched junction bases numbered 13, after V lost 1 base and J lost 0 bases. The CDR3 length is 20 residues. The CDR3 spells CATSDLSPTGGTHSGNTIYF. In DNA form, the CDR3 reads TGTGCCACCAGTGATTTAAGTCCCACAGGGGGTACTCACTCTGGAAACACCATATATTTT.

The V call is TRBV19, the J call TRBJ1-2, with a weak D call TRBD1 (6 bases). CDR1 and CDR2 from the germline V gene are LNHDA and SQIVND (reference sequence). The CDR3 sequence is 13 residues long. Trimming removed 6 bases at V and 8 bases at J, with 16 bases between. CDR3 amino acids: CASSLRGGEGYTF. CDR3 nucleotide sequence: TGTGCCAGTAGCCTAAGGGGGGGAGAAGGCTACACCTTC.

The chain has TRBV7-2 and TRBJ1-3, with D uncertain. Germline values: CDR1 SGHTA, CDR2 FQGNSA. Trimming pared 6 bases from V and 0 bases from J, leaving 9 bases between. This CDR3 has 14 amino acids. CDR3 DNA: TGTGCCAGCAGGGAGGACCACTCTGGAAACACCATATATTTT. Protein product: CASREDHSGNTIYF.

CDR3 sequence reads: CASSILNTDTQYF. The CDR3 bases are TGTGCCAGTAGTATCTTAAACACAGATACGCAGTATTTT. The V and J genes are TRBV19 and TRBJ2-3; no clear D gene. V was pared by 3 bases and J by 2 bases, with 6 bases between. Per the germline V gene, CDR1 is LNHDA and CDR2 is SQIVND (reference sequence). This CDR3 spans 13 amino acids.

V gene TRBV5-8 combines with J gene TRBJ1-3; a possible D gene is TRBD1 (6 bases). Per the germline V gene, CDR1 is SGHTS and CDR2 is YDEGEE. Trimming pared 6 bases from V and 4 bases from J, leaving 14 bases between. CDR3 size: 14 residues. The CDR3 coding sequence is TGTGCCAGCACCGTAAGGGGGACGGGAAACACCATATATTTT. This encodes CASTVRGTGNTIYF.

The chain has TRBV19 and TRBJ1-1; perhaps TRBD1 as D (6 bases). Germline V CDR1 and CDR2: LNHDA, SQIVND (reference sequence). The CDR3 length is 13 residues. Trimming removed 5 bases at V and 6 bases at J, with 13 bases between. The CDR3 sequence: CASSPGGGPEAFF. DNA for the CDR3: TGTGCCAGTAGTCCTGGGGGGGGCCCTGAAGCTTTCTTT.

The chain's CDR3 is CASSLALDGQTNTEAFF. As DNA, the CDR3 is TGTGCCAGCAGCCTGGCACTCGACGGACAAACGAACACTGAAGCTTTCTTT. The chain employs TRBV5-6 and TRBJ1-1; D is perhaps TRBD1 (5 bases). Germline values: CDR1 SGHDT, CDR2 YYEEEE. V was trimmed by 4 bases and J by 1 base, leaving 20 bases between them. The CDR3 extends over 17 amino acids.

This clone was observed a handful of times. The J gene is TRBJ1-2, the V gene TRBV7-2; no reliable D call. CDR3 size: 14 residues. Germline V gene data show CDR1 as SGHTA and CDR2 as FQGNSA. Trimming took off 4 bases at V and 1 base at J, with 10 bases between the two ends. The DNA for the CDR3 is TGTGCCAGCAGCTCCCGATTAGATAACTATGGCTACACCTTC. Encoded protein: CASSSRLDNYGYTF.